A selection of T cell receptor beta chains follows, all from one sample in a study of regulatory T cells in long-lasting Graves disease. From the multiplex PCR reads, TCRdb called clonotypes with MiXCR, one entry per CDR3 protein. The sample holds a few hundred thousand distinct CDR3 sequences, 20% seen once. Sequenced material: peripheral blood mononuclear cells (PBMCs), taken at new diagnosis, from a patient treated with antithyroid drugs. Every receptor here comes from a female donor with Graves disease. CDR3s include the opening cysteine and the closing phenylalanine or tryptophan. D genes are given only for firm matches. Where a row states a size, it is once, few, many or the class of an expanded clone; other rows omit it.

CDR3 length | J gene | clone size | D gene | V gene | CDR3 DNA | CDR3 protein
16 | TRBJ2-5 | NA | TRBD2 | TRBV2 | TGTGCCAGCAGTAAAGGACTAGCGGGGGTCGGGGAGACCCAGTACTTC | CASSKGLAGVGETQYF
15 | TRBJ2-5 | many | NA | TRBV7-2 | TGTGCCAGCAGCTTAGCTGGGGGGACGAAAGAGACCCAGTACTTC | CASSLAGGTKETQYF
15 | TRBJ1-1 | many | NA | TRBV13 | TGTGCCAGCAGCCAGCTGGCCGGGAGGGACACTGAAGCTTTCTTT | CASSQLAGRDTEAFF
16 | TRBJ1-5 | many | NA | TRBV28 | TGTGCCAGCAGGTTCTGGGGTGGTTTGGGCAATCAGCCCCAGCATTTT | CASRFWGGLGNQPQHF
13 | TRBJ1-2 | many | TRBD1 | TRBV20-1 | TGCAGTGCTGAGGACAGGGGCAACTATGGCTACACCTTC | CSAEDRGNYGYTF
15 | TRBJ2-7 | many | NA | TRBV7-8 | TGTGCCAGCAGCCCGGGGGCAGGGGGGTCCTACGAGCAGTACTTC | CASSPGAGGSYEQYF
16 | TRBJ2-7 | few | NA | TRBV15 | TGTGCCACCAGCAGAGCCTACAGGGTGAGCTCCTACGAGCAGTACTTC | CATSRAYRVSSYEQYF
15 | TRBJ1-2 | few | TRBD1 | TRBV19 | TGTGCCAGTAGTATGGAGACAGGGGGCAACTATGGCTACACCTTC | CASSMETGGNYGYTF
17 | TRBJ1-5 | many | NA | TRBV20-1 | TGCAGTGCCGGAACAGGGACACCGTTTTTTAGCAATCAGCCCCAGCATTTT | CSAGTGTPFFSNQPQHF
13 | TRBJ1-1 | few | NA | TRBV20-1 | TGCAGTGCTAGTTCTTACAGGGACACTGTAGCTTTCTTT | CSASSYRDTVAFF
12 | TRBJ2-3 | NA | NA | TRBV6-2/TRBV6-3 | TGTGCCAGCAGTTACACAGTGGATACGCAGTATTTT | CASSYTVDTQYF
15 | TRBJ2-7 | many | NA | TRBV4-1 | TGCGCCAGCAGCCAAGCGGTACAGGATTTGTACGAGCAGTACTTC | CASSQAVQDLYEQYF
14 | TRBJ2-5 | many | NA | TRBV4-3 | TGCGCCAGCAGCCCTCAGGGGTACCAAGAGACCCAGTACTTC | CASSPQGYQETQYF
16 | TRBJ2-3 | many | TRBD2 | TRBV5-5 | TGTGCCAGCAGCCAGTGGGCGGGGGGACGCCCAGATACGCAGTATTTT | CASSQWAGGRPDTQYF
14 | TRBJ1-1 | many | NA | TRBV11-3 | TGTGCCAGCAGCTTATCACTGGTAGGCACTGAAGCTTTCTTT | CASSLSLVGTEAFF
15 | TRBJ2-3 | once | NA | TRBV7-2 | TGTGCCAGCAGCTCGACACGAACGATCACAGATACGCAGTATTTT | CASSSTRTITDTQYF
15 | TRBJ2-7 | NA | NA | TRBV20-1 | TGCAGTGCTACCGATAAAGCGGGCCCGACCTACGAGCAGTACTTC | CSATDKAGPTYEQYF
15 | TRBJ2-1 | many | TRBD2 | TRBV5-1 | TGCGCCAGCAGCCCACTAGCGGGGGCCGGAGATGAGCAGTTCTTC | CASSPLAGAGDEQFF
15 | TRBJ2-7 | many | TRBD2 | TRBV7-2 | TGTGCCAGCAGCTGGCGGACTAGCGGGAGATACGAGCAGTACTTC | CASSWRTSGRYEQYF
16 | TRBJ1-6 | NA | NA | TRBV5-4 | TGTGCCAGCAGAATATCCGGTGGGCAGTATAATTCACCCCTCCACTTT | CASRISGGQYNSPLHF
18 | TRBJ2-5 | many | NA | TRBV7-6 | TGTGCCAGCAGCTTAGAGGTTAGCGGAGACCACCCGGGGGAGACCCAGTACTTC | CASSLEVSGDHPGETQYF
14 | TRBJ2-1 | NA | TRBD1 | TRBV2 | TGTGCCAGCAGTGACACAGGGGGCCGGTATGAGCAGTTCTTC | CASSDTGGRYEQFF
14 | TRBJ2-7 | few | NA | TRBV7-2 | TGTGCCAGCAGCCCGATTGGAGGATCCTACGAGCAGTACTTC | CASSPIGGSYEQYF
14 | TRBJ1-6 | NA | NA | TRBV30 | TGTGCCTGGAATATTGGGGTAAACAATTCACCCCTCCACTTT | CAWNIGVNNSPLHF
16 | TRBJ1-4 | many | TRBD1 | TRBV28 | TGTGCCAGCAGTTCCTCGGGACAGGGAGCGCATGAAAAACTGTTTTTT | CASSSSGQGAHEKLFF
13 | TRBJ2-5 | few | TRBD1 | TRBV19 | TGTGCCAGTAGTGACAGGGGAGGTGAGACCCAGTACTTC | CASSDRGGETQYF
16 | TRBJ2-5 | NA | TRBD2 | TRBV7-2 | TGTGCCAGCAGCTTACAAGCGGGGGGGCCAAGAGAGACCCAGTACTTC | CASSLQAGGPRETQYF
15 | TRBJ2-1 | few | TRBD2 | TRBV6-1 | TGTGCCAGCAGTGAACTGGGGGGGGCCTACAATGAGCAGTTCTTC | CASSELGGAYNEQFF
14 | TRBJ2-5 | NA | NA | TRBV5-1 | TGCGCCAGCAGCCATGGAGTAGGGGAAGAGACCCAGTACTTC | CASSHGVGEETQYF
13 | TRBJ1-1 | many | NA | TRBV12-3/TRBV12-4 | TGTGCCAGCAGTCCACAGGAGAACACTGAAGCTTTCTTT | CASSPQENTEAFF
17 | TRBJ1-4 | many | NA | TRBV3-1 | TGTGCCAGCAGCCAAGTAACAGGGAGTGGTCTTAATGAAAAACTGTTTTTT | CASSQVTGSGLNEKLFF
15 | TRBJ1-1 | many | NA | TRBV18 | TGTGCCAGCTCACCATCGTCCAGAATGAACACTGAAGCTTTCTTT | CASSPSSRMNTEAFF
17 | TRBJ2-7 | many | NA | TRBV3-1 | TGTGCCAGCAGCCAAGAACAAAAGACCGGGAGCTCCTACGAGCAGTACTTC | CASSQEQKTGSSYEQYF
16 | TRBJ2-3 | many | TRBD2 | TRBV3-1 | TGTGCCAGCAGCCAAGATGGGGGGGGACTCACAGATACGCAGTATTTT | CASSQDGGGLTDTQYF
15 | TRBJ2-7 | many | TRBD2 | TRBV12-3/TRBV12-4 | TGTGCCAGCAGTTTCCTCAGGCGGGGGGACTACGAGCAGTACTTC | CASSFLRRGDYEQYF
12 | TRBJ2-1 | many | NA | TRBV11-2 | TGTGCCAGCAGCTCCGGACGGATTGAGCAGTTCTTC | CASSSGRIEQFF
16 | TRBJ1-5 | many | NA | TRBV2 | TGTGCCAGCAGTGAGTGGACAGTATATAGCAATCAGCCCCAGCATTTT | CASSEWTVYSNQPQHF
13 | TRBJ1-3 | many | NA | TRBV20-1 | TGCAGTGCTTGGGACACCTCTGGAAACACCATATATTTT | CSAWDTSGNTIYF
15 | TRBJ2-3 | many | NA | TRBV12-3/TRBV12-4 | TGTGCCAGCAGCTTAGGAGGGTCTGGGACAGATACGCAGTATTTT | CASSLGGSGTDTQYF
16 | TRBJ2-1 | many | NA | TRBV5-4 | TGTGCCAGCAGCTGGGAGCGGGTAAGCTCCTACAATGAGCAGTTCTTC | CASSWERVSSYNEQFF
11 | TRBJ1-1 | many | NA | TRBV2 | TGTGCCAGCAGTGAATACACTGAAGCTTTCTTT | CASSEYTEAFF
16 | TRBJ2-2 | NA | NA | TRBV5-1 | TGCGCCAGCACCAACGACAGGCCGGCGAACACCGGGGAGCTGTTTTTT | CASTNDRPANTGELFF
12 | TRBJ1-2 | NA | NA | TRBV5-1 | TGCGCCAGCAGCACGCAGGGTTATGGCTACACCTTC | CASSTQGYGYTF